The 20 T cell receptor beta chains below were found in one sample sequenced in a study of shared clonotypes between healthy human individuals. Using immunoSEQ multiplex PCR, the repertoire was profiled, and TCRdb retains in-frame clones only, with some absent. The sample carries approximately 1,000,000 clones, 70% to 80% recorded once. The source material was memory CD4+ T cells from PBMCs. Indicated subset: CD45RA-negative fraction. These receptors all stem from a young man in good health. Some clones in this sample may be carry-over from other donors' samples.

The gene calls are TRBV27 and TRBJ2-5; D is perhaps TRBD2 (5 bases). V lost 2 bases, J lost 5 bases, and 9 bases lay in between. There are 13 residues in the CDR3. Germline values: CDR1 MNHEY, CDR2 SMNVEV (reference sequence). The CDR3 DNA reads TGTGCCAGCAGTTTAAGAGGGCTCGAGACCCAGTACTTC. It translates to CASSLRGLETQYF.

J is TRBJ2-1 and V is TRBV11-2; the match to TRBD2 covers 11 bases. With 4 bases clipped from V and 7 bases from J, the junction kept 18 bases outside the gene matches. Germline assignment: CDR1 SGHAT and CDR2 FQNNGV. The CDR3 contains 19 residues. This chain's CDR3 is CASSSGLTSGIGTRNEQFF. CDR3 DNA: TGTGCCAGCAGCTCCGGGTTGACTAGCGGGATAGGGACGAGGAATGAGCAGTTCTTC. The whole variable domain, remainder taken from reference TRBV11-2 and TRBJ2-1, is EAGVAQSPRYKIIEKRQSVAFWCNPISGHATLYWYQQILGQGPKLLIQFQNNGVVDDSQLPKDRFSAERLKGVDSTLKIQPAKLEDSAVYLCASSSGLTSGIGTRNEQFFGPGTRLTVL.

This rearrangement joins TRBV7-2 to TRBJ1-2; D is unresolved. Trimming removed 1 base at V and 7 bases at J, with 13 bases between. This CDR3 spans 14 amino acids. CDR1 is SGHTA, CDR2 FQGNSA, per germline. The CDR3 protein is CASSLDVGKGGYTF. Written as DNA, the CDR3 is TGTGCCAGCAGCTTAGATGTTGGCAAGGGTGGCTACACCTTC. Together with reference TRBV7-2 and TRBJ1-2, the CDR3 gives the full variable domain: GAGVSQSPSNKVTEKGKDVELRCDPISGHTALYWYRQSLGQGLEFLIYFQGNSAPDKSGLPSDRFSAERTGGSVSTLTIQRTQQEDSAVYLCASSLDVGKGGYTFGSGTRLTVV.

Comments on this clone: Mismatch with germline at one junction end may stem from a read error. The chain employs TRBV7-9 and TRBJ1-5; D gene uncertain. The length of the CDR3 is 13 residues. The germline V gene has CDR1 SEHNR and CDR2 FQNEAQ (reference sequence). CDR3 residues: CASSLVGNQSQHF. CDR3 DNA: TGTGCCAGCAGCTTAGTGGGCAATCAGTCCCAGCATTTT.

This chain joins TRBV29-1 and TRBJ2-5; TRBD2 matches 13 bases. Looked up from germline, CDR1 is SQVTM and CDR2 is ANQGSEA. This CDR3 is 13 amino acids long. Unmatched junction bases numbered 4, after V lost 8 bases and J lost 4 bases. The DNA of the CDR3 is TGCAGCTCTCGGACTAGCGGGGGAGAGACCCAGTACTTC. It specifies CSSRTSGGETQYF. Using reference TRBV29-1 and TRBJ2-5 for the parts outside the CDR3, the full variable domain is SAVISQKPSRDICQRGTSLTIQCQVDSQVTMMFWYRQQPGQSLTLIATANQGSEATYESGFVIDKFPISRPNLTFSTLTVSNMSPEDSSIYLCSSRTSGGETQYFGPGTRLLVL.

The chain is built from TRBV27 and TRBJ1-2; 7 positions match TRBD1. Germline-derived CDR1 and CDR2 are MNHEY and SMNVEV (reference sequence). With 5 bases clipped from V and 4 bases from J, the junction kept 10 bases outside the gene matches. The CDR3 runs to 15 residues. The CDR3 coding sequence is TGTGCCAGCAGTGCCCGGGACAGACCCGTCTATGGCTACACCTTC. Translating it yields CASSARDRPVYGYTF.

The CDR3 DNA is TGTGCCAGCAGCTTGACCGAAAGAAACACCATATATTTT. It specifies CASSLTERNTIYF. V is TRBV5-6 and J is TRBJ1-3; D is unclear. The CDR3 extends over 13 amino acids. The V and J ends lost 1 base and 5 bases respectively, with 7 bases between them. Germline V gene sequence: CDR1 SGHDT, CDR2 YYEEEE.

This chain joins TRBV2 and TRBJ2-5; D is undetermined. The germline V gene has CDR1 SNHLY and CDR2 FYNNEI. The V and J ends lost 5 bases and 0 bases respectively, with 10 bases between them. CDR3 length: 14 residues. The CDR3 sequence: CASSLIGYQETQYF. CDR3 nucleotides: TGTGCCAGCAGTTTGATCGGGTACCAAGAGACCCAGTACTTC.

The chain combines TRBV9 with TRBJ2-3; a possible D gene is TRBD1 (5 bases). The CDR3 runs to 15 residues. In germline, CDR1 is SGDLS, CDR2 YYNGEE. Trimming pared 0 bases from V and 3 bases from J, leaving 11 bases between. The CDR3 region has the DNA TGTGCCAGCAGCGTAGGCCAGGGCCTGACAGATACGCAGTATTTT. As protein: CASSVGQGLTDTQYF.

This clone came up once. In the same sample, other DNA sequences code for this CDR3. The chain has TRBV5-1 and TRBJ2-3, with TRBD1 identical over 8 bases. Germline V CDR1 and CDR2: SGHRS, YFSETQ. V trimming: 0 bases; J trimming: 1 base; junction bases outside the gene matches: 4. The CDR3 extends over 16 amino acids. The DNA of the CDR3 is TGCGCCAGCAGCTTGGCCCCGGGACAGGGCACAGATACGCAGTATTTT. Residues: CASSLAPGQGTDTQYF.

J is TRBJ2-5 and V is TRBV5-4; the match to TRBD1 covers 7 bases. CDR3 length: 13 residues. The V and J ends lost 7 bases and 11 bases, in that order; junction bases with no gene match: 14. Germline CDR1 SGHNT, CDR2 YYREEE (reference sequence). CDR3 DNA: TGTGCCAGCGGAACAGGGGCGGAAGCAGAGCAGTACTTC. Translation: CASGTGAEAEQYF.

The J gene is TRBJ1-2, the V gene TRBV5-1, with D possibly being TRBD1 (5 bases). Germline V CDR1 and CDR2: SGHRS, YFSETQ. This CDR3 has 14 amino acids. The ends were cut back, 0 bases at V and 4 bases at J, with 10 bases in the middle. The chain's CDR3 is CASSLGTDSYGYTF. CDR3 DNA sequence: TGCGCCAGCAGCTTGGGGACCGACAGCTATGGCTACACCTTC.

The chain uses TRBV5-1 and TRBJ2-1, with D perhaps TRBD1 or TRBD2 (5 bases each). The germline V gene has CDR1 SGHRS and CDR2 YFSETQ. Trimming took 8 bases from V and 7 from J, leaving 16 bases between them. This CDR3 has 13 residues. The DNA of the CDR3 is TGCGCCAGTGCAAATGGGGGATGGAATGAGCAGTTCTTC. It is translated as CASANGGWNEQFF.

This clone was seen only a few times. The chain recombines TRBV28 with TRBJ2-5; possibly TRBD1 for D (6 bases). V shed 2 bases and J shed 4 bases, with 8 bases lying between them. Germline-derived CDR1 and CDR2 are MDHEN and SYDVKM. This CDR3 spans 13 amino acids. In DNA, the CDR3 is TGTGCCAGCAGTTTAACAGGGCGAGAGACCCAGTACTTC. This codes for CASSLTGRETQYF.

This clone came up many times. Distinct nucleotide sequences in the sample also encode this CDR3. The rearrangement joins TRBV7-8 to TRBJ1-2; possible D gene TRBD1, 5 bases. Germline CDR1 and CDR2: SGHVS and FQNEAQ. Trimming removed 5 bases at V and 6 bases at J, with 19 bases between. The CDR3 contains 15 residues. The CDR3 here is CASSLPRRGFDGYTF. The CDR3, as DNA: TGTGCCAGCAGCCTCCCCCGGCGGGGGTTCGATGGCTACACCTTC.

This chain uses TRBV28 with TRBJ2-2, with 10 bases matching TRBD2. CDR3 length equals 16 residues. Germline V gene lookup returns CDR1 MDHEN and CDR2 SYDVKM. Trimming at V came to 4 bases and at J to 6 bases, leaving 8 bases not matched to a gene. The CDR3 DNA follows: TGTGCCAGCAGTTCCCTAGCGGGAGAGTCGCCCGGGGAGCTGTTTTTT. Translation gives CASSSLAGESPGELFF.

V gene TRBV9 combines with J gene TRBJ2-3; the D call may be TRBD1 or TRBD2 (7 bases each). The germline V gene has CDR1 SGDLS and CDR2 YYNGEE. V dropped 1 base and J dropped 5 bases, with 14 bases sitting between them. The CDR3 sequence is 15 residues long. CDR3 protein: CASSVRGRELDTQYF. The CDR3 nucleotides read TGTGCCAGCAGCGTAAGGGGGCGGGAGCTAGATACGCAGTATTTT.

This clone has a handful of counts. This sequence joins TRBV7-2 and TRBJ2-5; 8 positions match TRBD1. The CDR3 spans 14 residues. V lost 5 bases, J lost 4 bases, and 6 bases stayed unmatched. The germline CDR1 and CDR2 sequences are SGHTA and FQGNSA. The chain's CDR3 is CASSPGTGGETQYF. As DNA, the CDR3 is TGTGCCAGCAGCCCGGGGACAGGAGGAGAGACCCAGTACTTC.

The chain carries TRBV4-2 and TRBJ1-3; the D is unclear. CDR1 LGHNA and CDR2 YNFKEQ come from the germline V gene. V was trimmed by 5 bases and J by 8 bases, leaving 19 bases between them. This CDR3 region has 15 residues. CDR3 DNA: TGTGCCAGCAGCTTACAACCAATGACTGGGGACACCATATATTTT. The encoded protein is CASSLQPMTGDTIYF.

The rearrangement links TRBV10-3 to TRBJ2-2; D remains unclear. Germline lookup yields CDR1 ENHRY and CDR2 SYGVKD. CDR3 size: 12 residues. V was cut by 2 bases and J by 6 bases, with 4 bases left in between. This chain's CDR3 is CAISEVAGELFF. CDR3 bases: TGTGCCATCAGTGAGGTAGCCGGGGAGCTGTTTTTT.